The 4 T cell receptor beta chains presented below share a single source sample, sequenced in a study of shared clonotypes between healthy human individuals (dated by TCRdb to 2020 to 2022). Library preparation used the immunoSEQ multiplex PCR assay. TCRdb's version of the immuneACCESS table is confined to in-frame rearrangements and falls short of the full clone set. An unresolved V gene accounts for under half of the shortfall where checked; the remainder is of unknown origin. The sample table shows millions of clones, and around nine tenths are seen once. In total, the top ten clones hold over 0.12% of the sample. Sequencing was performed on naive CD4+ T cells sorted from blood. Explained via the paper, the cell subset or site label denotes: CD45RA+ positively selected. These receptors all come from a man between 18 and 29 years old in good health.

With respect to this clone: The same CDR3 can be traced to other DNA sequences in this sample. The rearrangement links TRBV5-1 to TRBJ1-2; D is perhaps TRBD1 (5 bases). Germline V lookup: CDR1 SGHRS, CDR2 YFSETQ. The CDR3 totals 15 residues. The V end was cut by 0 bases, the J end by 1 base, with 10 bases between. The CDR3 coding sequence is TGCGCCAGCAGCTTGGGGGGCCAGGGTAACTATGGCTACACCTTC. Residues: CASSLGGQGNYGYTF.

This clone is a singleton in its sample. In DNA form, the CDR3 reads TGTGCCATCAGTGCCCCGGGCGGCGGCCTTGCCCAGCAGTACTTC. As protein: CAISAPGGGLAQQYF. V gene TRBV10-3 combines with J gene TRBJ2-7, with D uncertain. Trimming took 4 bases from V and 8 from J, leaving 21 bases between them. Germline assignment: CDR1 ENHRY and CDR2 SYGVKD. CDR3 length: 15 amino acids.

The chain has TRBV4-1 and TRBJ2-5; 12 bases map to TRBD2. This CDR3 is 16 amino acids long. V was pared by 3 bases and J by 4 bases, with 6 bases of the junction left unmatched. Looked up from germline, CDR1 is MGHRA and CDR2 is YSYEKL. CDR3 DNA sequence: TGCGCCAGCAGCCACCCGACTAGCGGGAGACCAGAGACCCAGTACTTC. Its translation is CASSHPTSGRPETQYF.

The rearrangement links TRBV5-1 to TRBJ2-7; D possibly matches TRBD1 or TRBD2 (5 bases each). V was shortened by 5 bases and J by 0 bases, with 18 bases between the two germline ends. The germline CDR1 and CDR2 sequences are SGHRS and YFSETQ. The CDR3 is 16 amino acids. This CDR3 reads CASRRGPGTSSYEQYF. The CDR3 DNA reads TGCGCCAGCAGGAGGGGCCCCGGGACGAGCTCCTACGAGCAGTACTTC. Full variable domain (remainder filled in from reference TRBV5-1 and TRBJ2-7): KAGVTQTPRYLIKTRGQQVTLSCSPISGHRSVSWYQQTPGQGLQFLFEYFSETQRNKGNFPGRFSGRQFSNSRSEMNVSTLELGDSALYLCASRRGPGTSSYEQYFGPGTRLTVT.